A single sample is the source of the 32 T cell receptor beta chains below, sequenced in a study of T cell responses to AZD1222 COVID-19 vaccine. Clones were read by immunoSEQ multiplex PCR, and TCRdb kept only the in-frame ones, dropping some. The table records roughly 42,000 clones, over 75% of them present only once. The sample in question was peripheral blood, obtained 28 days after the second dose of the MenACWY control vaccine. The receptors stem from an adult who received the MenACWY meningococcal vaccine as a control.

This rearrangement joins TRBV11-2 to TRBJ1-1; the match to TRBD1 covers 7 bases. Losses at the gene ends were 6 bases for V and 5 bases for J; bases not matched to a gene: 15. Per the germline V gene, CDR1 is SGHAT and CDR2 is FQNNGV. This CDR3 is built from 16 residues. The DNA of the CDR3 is TGTGCCAGCAGGGCACAGGGGCTGGGGTTTCGGACTGAAGCTTTCTTT. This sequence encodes CASRAQGLGFRTEAFF.

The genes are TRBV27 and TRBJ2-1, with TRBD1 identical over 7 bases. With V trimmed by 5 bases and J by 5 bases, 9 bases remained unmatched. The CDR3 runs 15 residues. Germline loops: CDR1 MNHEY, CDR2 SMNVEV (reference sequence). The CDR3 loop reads CASSREGAQDNEQFF. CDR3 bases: TGTGCCAGCAGTCGTGAGGGGGCGCAAGACAATGAGCAGTTCTTC.

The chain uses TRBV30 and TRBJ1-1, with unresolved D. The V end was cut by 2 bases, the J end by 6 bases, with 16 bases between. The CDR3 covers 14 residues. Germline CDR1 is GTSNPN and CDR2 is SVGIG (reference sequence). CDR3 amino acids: CAWSILGMSPEAFF. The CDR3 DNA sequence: TGTGCCTGGAGTATACTGGGGATGAGCCCTGAAGCTTTCTTT.

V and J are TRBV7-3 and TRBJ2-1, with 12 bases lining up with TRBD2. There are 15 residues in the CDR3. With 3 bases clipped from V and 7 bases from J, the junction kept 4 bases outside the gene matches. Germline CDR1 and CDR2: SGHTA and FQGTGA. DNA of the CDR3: TGTGCCAGCAGCTTCGGACTAGCGGGATCTAATGAGCAGTTCTTC. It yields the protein CASSFGLAGSNEQFF.

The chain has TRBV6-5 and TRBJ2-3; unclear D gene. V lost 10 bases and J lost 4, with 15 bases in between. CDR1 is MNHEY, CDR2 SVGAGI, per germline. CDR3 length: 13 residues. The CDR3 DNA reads TGTGCCACCCCTCTACCGAGCTCAGATACGCAGTATTTT. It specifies CATPLPSSDTQYF.

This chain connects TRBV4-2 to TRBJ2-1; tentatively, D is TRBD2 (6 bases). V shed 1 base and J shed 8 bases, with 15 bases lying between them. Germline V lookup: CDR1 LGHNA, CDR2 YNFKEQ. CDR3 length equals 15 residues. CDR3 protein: CASSQARLGLHEQFF. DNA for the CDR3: TGTGCCAGCAGCCAAGCGAGACTAGGACTACATGAGCAGTTCTTC.

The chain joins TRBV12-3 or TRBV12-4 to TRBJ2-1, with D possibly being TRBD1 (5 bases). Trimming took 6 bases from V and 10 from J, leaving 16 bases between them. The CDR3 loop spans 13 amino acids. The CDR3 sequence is CASRTRVGEEQFF. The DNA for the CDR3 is TGTGCCAGCAGAACCAGGGTTGGAGAGGAGCAGTTCTTC.

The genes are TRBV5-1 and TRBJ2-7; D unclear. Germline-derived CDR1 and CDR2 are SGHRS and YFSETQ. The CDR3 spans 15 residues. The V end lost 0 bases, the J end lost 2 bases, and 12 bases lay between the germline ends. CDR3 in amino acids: CASSLDRNPPYEQYF. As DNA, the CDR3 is TGCGCCAGCAGCTTGGACCGGAACCCCCCCTACGAGCAGTACTTC. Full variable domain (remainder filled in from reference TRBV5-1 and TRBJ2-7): KAGVTQTPRYLIKTRGQQVTLSCSPISGHRSVSWYQQTPGQGLQFLFEYFSETQRNKGNFPGRFSGRQFSNSRSEMNVSTLELGDSALYLCASSLDRNPPYEQYFGPGTRLTVT.

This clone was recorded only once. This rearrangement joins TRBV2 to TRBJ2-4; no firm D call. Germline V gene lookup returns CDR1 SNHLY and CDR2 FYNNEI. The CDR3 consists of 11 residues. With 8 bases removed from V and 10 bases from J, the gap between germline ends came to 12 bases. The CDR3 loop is CASEVQGIQYF. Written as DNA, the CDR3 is TGTGCCAGCGAAGTACAAGGTATTCAGTACTTC. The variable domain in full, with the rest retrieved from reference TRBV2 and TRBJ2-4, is EPEVTQTPSHQVTQMGQEVILRCVPISNHLYFYWYRQILGQKVEFLVSFYNNEISEKSEIFDDQFSVERPDGSNFTLKIRSTKLEDSAMYFCASEVQGIQYFGAGTRLSVL.

The DNA for the CDR3 is TGCGCCAGCAGCCAAGATCCACTTCTGGGGGCATCTGGAAACACCATATATTTT. This gives the protein CASSQDPLLGASGNTIYF. This chain uses TRBV4-1 with TRBJ1-3, with D possibly matching TRBD1 (6 bases). Deletions cut 0 bases from V and 1 base from J, with 16 bases between. Germline values: CDR1 MGHRA, CDR2 YSYEKL. The CDR3 totals 18 residues.

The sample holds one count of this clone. The CDR3 region is CASSFRAGNSPLHF. CDR3 nucleotide sequence: TGTGCCAGCAGTTTTCGGGCCGGTAATTCACCCCTCCACTTT. The chain links TRBV28 to TRBJ1-6; D is uncertain. CDR3 length: 14 amino acids. The germline V gene encodes CDR1 MDHEN and CDR2 SYDVKM. Trimming left V 3 bases short and J 6 bases short, with 9 bases between.

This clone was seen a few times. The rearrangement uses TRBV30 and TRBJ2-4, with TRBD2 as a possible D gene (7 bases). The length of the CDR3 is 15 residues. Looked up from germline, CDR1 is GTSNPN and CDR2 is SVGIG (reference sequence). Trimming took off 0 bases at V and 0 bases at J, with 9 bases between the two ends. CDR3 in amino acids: CAWSVGGGAKNIQYF. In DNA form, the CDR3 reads TGTGCCTGGAGTGTAGGGGGGGGAGCCAAAAACATTCAGTACTTC.

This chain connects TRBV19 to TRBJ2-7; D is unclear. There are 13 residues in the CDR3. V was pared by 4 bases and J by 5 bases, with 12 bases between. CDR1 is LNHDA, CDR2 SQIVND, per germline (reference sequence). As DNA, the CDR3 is TGTGCCAGTAGTACTCTAGGTATCCACGAGCAGTACTTC. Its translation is CASSTLGIHEQYF.

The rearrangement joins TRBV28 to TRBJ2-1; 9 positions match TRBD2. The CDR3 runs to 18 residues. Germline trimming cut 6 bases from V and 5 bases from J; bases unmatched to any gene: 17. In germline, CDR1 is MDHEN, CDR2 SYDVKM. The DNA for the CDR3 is TGTGCCAGCAGCCCAAGGGGGGGAGGACTAGCGAGCGACAATGAGCAGTTCTTC. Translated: CASSPRGGGLASDNEQFF.

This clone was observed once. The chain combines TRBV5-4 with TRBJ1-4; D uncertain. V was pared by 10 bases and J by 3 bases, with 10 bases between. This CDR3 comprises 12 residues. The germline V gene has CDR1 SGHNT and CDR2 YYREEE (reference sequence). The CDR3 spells CAVRRANEKLFF. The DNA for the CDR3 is TGTGCCGTGAGGAGAGCTAATGAAAAACTGTTTTTT.

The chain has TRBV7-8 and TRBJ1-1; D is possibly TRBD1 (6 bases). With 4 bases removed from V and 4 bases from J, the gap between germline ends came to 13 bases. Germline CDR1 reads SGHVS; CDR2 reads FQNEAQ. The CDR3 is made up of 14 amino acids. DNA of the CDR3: TGTGCCAGCAGCTACAGCAGGGACATCACTGAAGCTTTCTTT. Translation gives CASSYSRDITEAFF.

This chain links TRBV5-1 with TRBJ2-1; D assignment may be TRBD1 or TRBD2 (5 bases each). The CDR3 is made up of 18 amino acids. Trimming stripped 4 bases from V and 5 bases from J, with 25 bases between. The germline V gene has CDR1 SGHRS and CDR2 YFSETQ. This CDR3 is CASSAHGVIRDVHNEQFF. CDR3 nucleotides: TGCGCCAGCAGCGCCCACGGCGTCATCCGGGACGTTCACAATGAGCAGTTCTTC. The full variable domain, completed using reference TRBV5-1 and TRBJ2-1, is KAGVTQTPRYLIKTRGQQVTLSCSPISGHRSVSWYQQTPGQGLQFLFEYFSETQRNKGNFPGRFSGRQFSNSRSEMNVSTLELGDSALYLCASSAHGVIRDVHNEQFFGPGTRLTVL.

The CDR3 is CASTGSGAGSTEAFF. The CDR3 DNA is TGTGCCAGCACGGGCTCAGGAGCGGGGAGCACTGAAGCTTTCTTT. The chain combines TRBV28 with TRBJ1-1; D not resolved. Germline V gene data show CDR1 as MDHEN and CDR2 as SYDVKM. CDR3 size: 15 residues. V lost 7 bases to trimming and J lost 4 bases, with 19 bases between them.

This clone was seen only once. CDR3 in amino acids: CASRGLPIQETQYF. The CDR3 DNA follows: TGTGCCAGTAGGGGGCTCCCAATCCAAGAGACCCAGTACTTC. The chain couples TRBV2 to TRBJ2-5; 7 bases are shared with TRBD1. V dropped 9 bases and J dropped 1; count of bases not matched to a gene: 8. CDR1 and CDR2 (germline): SNHLY, FYNNEI. This CDR3 comprises 14 residues.

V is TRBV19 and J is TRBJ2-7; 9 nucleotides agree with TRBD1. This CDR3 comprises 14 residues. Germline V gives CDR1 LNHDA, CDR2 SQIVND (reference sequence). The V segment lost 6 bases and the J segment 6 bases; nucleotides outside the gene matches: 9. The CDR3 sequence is CASSGTGYFAEQYF. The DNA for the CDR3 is TGTGCCAGTAGCGGGACAGGGTATTTCGCCGAGCAGTACTTC.

CDR3 sequence: CASSSPGEYF. In nucleotides, the CDR3 is TGCGCCAGCAGCTCTCCTGGCGAGTACTTC. The rearrangement links TRBV5-1 to TRBJ2-7, with no clear D. Looked up from germline, CDR1 is SGHRS and CDR2 is YFSETQ. The CDR3 totals 10 residues. The V gene lost 3 bases and the J gene lost 11 bases, with 9 bases spanning the gap. Combining the CDR3 with reference TRBV5-1 and TRBJ2-7 gives the whole variable domain KAGVTQTPRYLIKTRGQQVTLSCSPISGHRSVSWYQQTPGQGLQFLFEYFSETQRNKGNFPGRFSGRQFSNSRSEMNVSTLELGDSALYLCASSSPGEYFGPGTRLTVT.

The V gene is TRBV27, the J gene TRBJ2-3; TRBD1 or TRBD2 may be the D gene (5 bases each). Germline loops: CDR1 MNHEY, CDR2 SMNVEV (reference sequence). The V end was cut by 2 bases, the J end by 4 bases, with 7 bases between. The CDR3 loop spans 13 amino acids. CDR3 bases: TGTGCCAGCAGTTTACGAGGGGCAGATACGCAGTATTTT. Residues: CASSLRGADTQYF.

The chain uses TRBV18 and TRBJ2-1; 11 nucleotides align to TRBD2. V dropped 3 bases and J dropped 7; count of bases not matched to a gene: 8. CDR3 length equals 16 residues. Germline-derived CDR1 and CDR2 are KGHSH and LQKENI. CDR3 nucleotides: TGTGCCAGCTCACCCTCCGGGACTAGCGGCATTAATGAGCAGTTCTTC. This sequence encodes CASSPSGTSGINEQFF.

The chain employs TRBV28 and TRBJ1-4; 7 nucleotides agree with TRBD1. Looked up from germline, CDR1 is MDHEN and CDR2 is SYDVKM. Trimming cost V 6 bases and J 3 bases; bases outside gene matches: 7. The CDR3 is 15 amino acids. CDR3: CASSATGTANEKLFF. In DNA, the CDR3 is TGTGCCAGCAGCGCTACCGGGACAGCTAATGAAAAACTGTTTTTT.

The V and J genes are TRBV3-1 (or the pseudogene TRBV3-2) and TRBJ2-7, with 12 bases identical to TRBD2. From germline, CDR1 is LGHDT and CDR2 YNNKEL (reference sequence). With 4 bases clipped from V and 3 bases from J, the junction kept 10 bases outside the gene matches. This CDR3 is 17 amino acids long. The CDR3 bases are TGTGCCAGCAGCCGGACTAGCGGGAAGGGAAACAGCTACGAGCAGTACTTC. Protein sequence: CASSRTSGKGNSYEQYF.

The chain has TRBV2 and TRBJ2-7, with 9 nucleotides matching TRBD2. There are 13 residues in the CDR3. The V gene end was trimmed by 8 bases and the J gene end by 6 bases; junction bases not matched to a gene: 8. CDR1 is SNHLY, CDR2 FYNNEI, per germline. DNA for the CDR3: TGTGCCAGCTACCTTGGCGGGAGGGCCGAGCAGTACTTC. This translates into CASYLGGRAEQYF.

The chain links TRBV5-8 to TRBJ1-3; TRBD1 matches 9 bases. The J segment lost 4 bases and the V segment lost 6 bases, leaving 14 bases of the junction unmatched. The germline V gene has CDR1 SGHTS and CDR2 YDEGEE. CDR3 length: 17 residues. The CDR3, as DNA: TGTGCCAGCACGGCCCAGGACAGGGGAAATTCGGGAAACACCATATATTTT. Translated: CASTAQDRGNSGNTIYF. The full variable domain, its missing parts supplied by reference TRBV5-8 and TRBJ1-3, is EAGVTQSPTHLIKTRGQQATLRCSPISGHTSVYWYQQALGLGLQFLLWYDEGEERNRGNFPPRFSGRQFPNYSSELNVNALELEDSALYLCASTAQDRGNSGNTIYFGEGSWLTVV.

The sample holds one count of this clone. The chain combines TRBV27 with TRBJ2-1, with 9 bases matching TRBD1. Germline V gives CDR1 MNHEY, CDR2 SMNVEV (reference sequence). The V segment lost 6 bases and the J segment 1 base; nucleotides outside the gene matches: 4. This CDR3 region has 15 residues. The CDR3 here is CASSPDRGSYNEQFF. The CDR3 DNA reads TGTGCCAGCAGCCCAGACAGGGGGTCCTACAATGAGCAGTTCTTC.

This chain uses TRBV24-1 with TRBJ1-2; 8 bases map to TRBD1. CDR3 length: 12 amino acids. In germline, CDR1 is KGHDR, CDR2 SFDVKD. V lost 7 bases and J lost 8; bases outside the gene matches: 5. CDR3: CATSNGQGGYTF. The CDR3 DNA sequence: TGTGCCACCAGCAACGGACAGGGAGGCTACACCTTC.

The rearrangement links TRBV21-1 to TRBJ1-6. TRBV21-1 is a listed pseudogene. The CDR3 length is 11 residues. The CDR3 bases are TGTGCCAGCAGGGAGAATTCACCCCTCCACTTT. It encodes CASRENSPLHF.

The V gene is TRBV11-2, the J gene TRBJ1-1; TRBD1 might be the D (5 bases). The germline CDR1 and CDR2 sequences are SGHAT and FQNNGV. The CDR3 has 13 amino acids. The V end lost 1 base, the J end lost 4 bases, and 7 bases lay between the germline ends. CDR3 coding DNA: TGTGCCAGCAGCTTAGTCGGGGCCACTGAAGCTTTCTTT. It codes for CASSLVGATEAFF.

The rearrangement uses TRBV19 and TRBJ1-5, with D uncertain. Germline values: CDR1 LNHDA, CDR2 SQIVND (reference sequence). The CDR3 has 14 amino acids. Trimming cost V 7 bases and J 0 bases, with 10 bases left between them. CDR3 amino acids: CASIRSYSNQPQHF. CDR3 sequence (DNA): TGTGCCAGTATTAGGAGTTATAGCAATCAGCCCCAGCATTTT.